The entry below describes one T cell receptor (beta chain). Source material for PBMCs was around 10 ml fresh peripheral blood. This sample stems from a study of T cells in Graves' hyperthyroidism and ophthalmopathy. CDR1 is MNHNS and CDR2 is SASEGT in the germline V gene. V dropped 10 bases and J dropped 2 bases, with 15 bases sitting between them. The length of the CDR3 is 14 residues. There were TCR beta CDR3 regions amplified from RNA transcripts. HTBI primers were employed in a first-round RT-PCR of the TCR CDR3. Each CDR3 protein gets one entry after TCRdb re-called the multiplex PCR reads with MiXCR. The profile shows around 490,000 distinct CDR3 sequences, just under 20% of them singletons.

Material: blood. V is TRBV6-1 and J is TRBJ1-5; D gene ambiguous. This clonotype originated in a man aged 35-49 years with Graves' ophthalmopathy. The CDR3 protein is CATPGGRGNQPQHF. CDR3 nucleotide sequence: TGTGCCACCCCGGGAGGACGAGGCAATCAGCCCCAGCATTTT.